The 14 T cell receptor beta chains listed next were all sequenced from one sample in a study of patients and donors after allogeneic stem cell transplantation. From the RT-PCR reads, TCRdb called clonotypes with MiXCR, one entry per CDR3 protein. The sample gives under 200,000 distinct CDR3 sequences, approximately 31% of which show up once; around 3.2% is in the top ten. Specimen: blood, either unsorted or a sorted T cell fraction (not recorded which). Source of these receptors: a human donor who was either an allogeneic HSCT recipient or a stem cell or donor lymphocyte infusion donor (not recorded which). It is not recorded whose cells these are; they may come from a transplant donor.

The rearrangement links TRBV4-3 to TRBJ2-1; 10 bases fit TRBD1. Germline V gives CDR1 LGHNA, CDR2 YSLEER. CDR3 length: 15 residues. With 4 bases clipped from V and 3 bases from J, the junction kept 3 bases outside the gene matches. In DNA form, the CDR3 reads TGCGCCAGCAGCCCCTGGACAGGGGGCTACAATGAGCAGTTCTTC. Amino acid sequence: CASSPWTGGYNEQFF.

For the CDR3, the DNA is TGTGCCAGCAGCTTTGGCGGCTACAATGAGCAGTTCTTC. Encoded protein: CASSFGGYNEQFF. The chain carries TRBV7-9 and TRBJ2-1; D is uncertain. In germline, CDR1 is SEHNR, CDR2 FQNEAQ (reference sequence). The CDR3 loop spans 13 amino acids. Trimming shortened V by 3 bases and J by 3 bases, and 6 bases separated the two germline ends.

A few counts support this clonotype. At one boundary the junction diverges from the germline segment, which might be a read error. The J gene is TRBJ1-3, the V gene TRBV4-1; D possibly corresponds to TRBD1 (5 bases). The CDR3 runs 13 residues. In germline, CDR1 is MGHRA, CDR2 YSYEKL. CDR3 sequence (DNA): TGCGCCAGCAGCCAAAGTCTGGGACCTAAGGTCCATTTT. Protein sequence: CASSQSLGPKVHF.

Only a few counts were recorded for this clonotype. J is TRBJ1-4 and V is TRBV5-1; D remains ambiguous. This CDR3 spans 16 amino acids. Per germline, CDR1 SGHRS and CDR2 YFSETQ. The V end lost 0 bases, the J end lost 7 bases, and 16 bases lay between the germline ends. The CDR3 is CASSLGIGVVSEKLFF. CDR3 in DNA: TGCGCCAGCAGCTTGGGAATCGGAGTAGTTAGTGAAAAACTGTTTTTT.

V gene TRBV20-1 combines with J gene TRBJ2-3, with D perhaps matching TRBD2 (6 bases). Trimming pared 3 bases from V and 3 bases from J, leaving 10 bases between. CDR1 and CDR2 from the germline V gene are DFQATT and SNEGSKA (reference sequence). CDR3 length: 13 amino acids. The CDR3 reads CSASRAGTDTQYF. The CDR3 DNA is TGCAGTGCTAGTAGGGCGGGGACAGATACGCAGTATTTT.

DNA of the CDR3: TGTGCCAGCAGCTTGCGACAGGTCGGCCTCTCTGGAAACACCATATATTTT. It yields the protein CASSLRQVGLSGNTIYF. V usage is TRBV5-4 and J usage is TRBJ1-3; the D gene is possibly TRBD1 (6 bases). CDR1 and CDR2 from the germline V gene are SGHNT and YYREEE (reference sequence). There are 17 residues in the CDR3. V was clipped by 1 base and J by 0 bases, with 14 bases between them.

The CDR3 sequence: CATSNSVMNTEAFF. The CDR3 coding sequence is TGTGCCACCAGCAACTCGGTCATGAACACTGAAGCTTTCTTT. The chain links TRBV15 to TRBJ1-1; D remains unclear. Looked up from germline, CDR1 is LNHNV and CDR2 is YYDKDF (reference sequence). The CDR3 is 14 amino acids. The V gene lost 4 bases and the J gene lost 0 bases, with 9 bases spanning the gap.

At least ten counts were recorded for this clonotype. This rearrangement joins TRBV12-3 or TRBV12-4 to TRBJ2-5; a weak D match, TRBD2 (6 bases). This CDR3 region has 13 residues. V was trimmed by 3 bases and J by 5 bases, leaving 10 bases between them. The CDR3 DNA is TGTGCCAGCAGTTTTGGGGGGACGGAGACCCAGTACTTC. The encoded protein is CASSFGGTETQYF.

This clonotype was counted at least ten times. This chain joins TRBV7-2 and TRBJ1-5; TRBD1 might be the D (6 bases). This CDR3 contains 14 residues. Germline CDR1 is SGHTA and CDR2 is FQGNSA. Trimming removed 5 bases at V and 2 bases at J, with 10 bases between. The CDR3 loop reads CASSQQGRNQPQHF. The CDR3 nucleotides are TGTGCCAGCAGCCAACAGGGCCGCAATCAGCCCCAGCATTTT.

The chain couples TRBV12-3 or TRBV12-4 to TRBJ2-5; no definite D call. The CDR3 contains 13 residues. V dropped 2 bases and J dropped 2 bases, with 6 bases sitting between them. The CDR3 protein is CASSLRWQETQYF. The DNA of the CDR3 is TGTGCCAGCAGTTTAAGGTGGCAAGAGACCCAGTACTTC.

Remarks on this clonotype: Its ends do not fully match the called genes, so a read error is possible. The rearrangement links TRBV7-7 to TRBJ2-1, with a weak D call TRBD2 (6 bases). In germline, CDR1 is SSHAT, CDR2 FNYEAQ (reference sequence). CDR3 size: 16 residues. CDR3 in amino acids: CASSATGSNLYNEQFF. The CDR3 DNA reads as TGTGCTAGCAGCGCAACCGGGAGTAACCTTTACAATGAGCAGTTCTTC.

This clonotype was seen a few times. The CDR3 is CASSQDQLFGRGDSTDTQYF. The CDR3, as DNA: TGTGCCAGCAGCCAAGACCAGCTTTTCGGGAGGGGGGATAGCACAGATACGCAGTATTTT. This rearrangement joins TRBV4-2 to TRBJ2-3, with 8 nucleotides matching TRBD2. The V segment lost 0 bases and the J segment 0 bases; nucleotides outside the gene matches: 14. From germline, CDR1 is LGHNA and CDR2 YNFKEQ. This CDR3 spans 20 amino acids.

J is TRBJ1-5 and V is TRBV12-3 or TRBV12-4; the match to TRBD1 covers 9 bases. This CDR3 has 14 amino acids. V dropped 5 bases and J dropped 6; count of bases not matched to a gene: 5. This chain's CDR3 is CASSRDRVAQPQHF. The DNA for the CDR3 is TGTGCCAGCAGTCGGGACAGGGTGGCTCAGCCCCAGCATTTT.

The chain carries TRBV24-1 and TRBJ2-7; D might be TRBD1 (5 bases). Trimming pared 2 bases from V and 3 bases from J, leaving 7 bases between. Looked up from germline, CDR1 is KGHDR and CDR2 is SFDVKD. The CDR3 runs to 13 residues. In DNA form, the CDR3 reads TGTGCCACCAGTGATTCACAGGACTACGAGCAGTACTTC. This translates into CATSDSQDYEQYF.